This TCR beta chain is drawn from a study of blood T cells in healthy people across ages. Background on the study: T cells yielded about one barcoded beta molecule per two cells through template switching.

Alongside a J-beta primer mix, a sample-barcoded 5' primer served in a second PCR lasting roughly 7 to 11 cycles. A template-switch adaptor with 12 random nucleotides tagged each cDNA molecule. One entry per CDR3 protein results from TCRdb running MiXCR on the 5' RACE reads. The table shows roughly 1.9 million distinct CDR3 sequences, with 35% to 50% occurring only once. Turning to this clonotype: Antigen unknown.

General observations from the study: TCR beta diversity tracked closely with naive T cell percentage.

This clonotype was obtained from a human donor in good health. Sequenced sample: blood.

CDR3 protein: CASSGGRPLSFF. CDR3 nucleotides: TGTGCCAGCAGTGGGGGTAGGCCCCTGTCTTTCTTT. This sequence joins TRBV28 and TRBJ1-1; possibly TRBD1 for D (5 bases). V lost 5 bases and J 12 bases, leaving 16 bases between the germline ends. CDR1 is MDHEN, CDR2 SYDVKM, per germline. The CDR3 has 12 amino acids.